The 19 T cell receptor beta chains below were found in one sample sequenced in a study of identical twins. TCRdb redid the calling of the 5' RACE reads with MiXCR, one entry per CDR3 protein. The sample records roughly 200,000 distinct CDR3 sequences, 15% to 20% being singletons. These data were likewise used in another study, on T cells expressing NK-cell markers.

Material for sequencing was CD8+ T cells sorted from blood. The receptors originated from a woman aged 18-29 years in good health.

This clonotype occurred a few times. The chain has TRBV12-3 or TRBV12-4 and TRBJ2-1, with D maybe TRBD1 (6 bases). This CDR3 contains 14 residues. Trimming shortened V by 10 bases and J by 3 bases, and 16 bases separated the two germline ends. CDR3 nucleotide sequence: TGTGCCACCACCTGGACAGAAAACTACAATGAGCAGTTCTTC. This encodes CATTWTENYNEQFF.

The table lists this clonotype with many counts. The gene calls are TRBV5-1 and TRBJ2-6; no clear D gene. The germline V gene has CDR1 SGHRS and CDR2 YFSETQ. Trimming stripped 5 bases from V and 4 bases from J, with 10 bases between. The CDR3 loop spans 14 amino acids. CDR3 in DNA: TGCGCCAGCAGTTTTTCCTGGGGGGCCAACGTCCTGACTTTC. Its protein product is CASSFSWGANVLTF.

This clonotype was recorded a few times. This CDR3 is CASMMGVHSADTQYF. The CDR3 DNA follows: TGTGCCAGCATGATGGGGGTTCATTCGGCAGATACGCAGTATTTT. This rearrangement joins TRBV27 to TRBJ2-3; either TRBD1 or TRBD2 may supply D (5 bases each). Germline V gene lookup returns CDR1 MNHEY and CDR2 SMNVEV (reference sequence). V was trimmed by 7 bases and J by 4 bases, leaving 18 bases between them. The CDR3 runs to 15 residues.

This clonotype was detected only a few times. The chain has TRBV15 and TRBJ2-5; a weak D match, TRBD2 (7 bases). V lost 0 bases, J lost 2 bases, and 10 bases lay in between. This CDR3 has 15 amino acids. Germline V gene sequence: CDR1 LNHNV, CDR2 YYDKDF (reference sequence). The CDR3 DNA sequence: TGTGCCACCAGCAGAGACGCGGGGGCACAAGAGACCCAGTACTTC. Encoded protein: CATSRDAGAQETQYF.

The chain's CDR3 is CASRLTGGVAEQYF. The CDR3 DNA is TGTGCCAGCAGGCTTACAGGGGGGGTTGCCGAGCAGTACTTC. The chain is built from TRBV6-2 or TRBV6-3 and TRBJ2-7; D perhaps matches TRBD1 (8 bases). V was trimmed by 6 bases and J by 6 bases, leaving 18 bases between them. This CDR3 is built from 14 residues. Looked up from germline, CDR1 is MNHEY and CDR2 is SVGEGT.

The V gene is TRBV5-5, the J gene TRBJ2-1; 9 bases line up with TRBD2. Looked up from germline, CDR1 is SGHKS and CDR2 is YYEKEE (reference sequence). Trimming took 3 bases from V and 8 from J; bases not matched to a gene: 9. The CDR3 has 15 residues. The CDR3 DNA is TGTGCCAGCAGCTCCATAGCGGGAGCGTATGATGAGCAGTTCTTC. Its protein is CASSSIAGAYDEQFF.

The chain joins TRBV11-1 to TRBJ2-7; no firm D call. Germline values: CDR1 SGHAT, CDR2 FQDESV (reference sequence). The V end was cut by 2 bases, the J end by 3 bases, with 23 bases between. The CDR3 loop spans 18 amino acids. The CDR3 coding sequence is TGTGCCAGCAGCTTAATGAAGAAGGCGGTCCCGATGGACTACGAGCAGTACTTC. This gives the protein CASSLMKKAVPMDYEQYF. Supplemented by reference TRBV11-1 and TRBJ2-7, the full variable domain reads EAEVAQSPRYKITEKSQAVAFWCDPISGHATLYWYRQILGQGPELLVQFQDESVVDDSQLPKDRFSAERLKGVDSTLKIQPAELGDSAMYLCASSLMKKAVPMDYEQYFGPGTRLTVT.

This clonotype was seen repeatedly, ten times or more. This chain links TRBV4-3 with TRBJ1-1; 7 bases line up with TRBD1. This CDR3 has 17 residues. Trimming cost V 0 bases and J 10 bases; bases outside gene matches: 17. CDR1 is LGHNA and CDR2 is YSLEER in the germline V gene. The chain's CDR3 is CASSQDSQGGPERAAFF. DNA of the CDR3: TGCGCCAGCAGCCAAGATTCCCAAGGGGGCCCAGAAAGAGCAGCTTTCTTT.

The genes are TRBV10-3 and TRBJ2-7; 8 bases are a match to TRBD1. The CDR3 runs to 12 residues. Unmatched junction bases numbered 0, after V lost 8 bases and J lost 0 bases. Germline lookup yields CDR1 ENHRY and CDR2 SYGVKD. The CDR3 nucleotides read TGTGCCATCGGACAGGGCTCCTACGAGCAGTACTTC. Residues: CAIGQGSYEQYF.

J is TRBJ2-2 and V is TRBV12-3 or TRBV12-4; D unresolved. CDR3 length: 11 residues. The V end was cut by 3 bases, the J end by 9 bases, with 5 bases between. This chain's CDR3 is CASSFSWELFF. Written as DNA, the CDR3 is TGTGCCAGCAGTTTCTCTTGGGAGCTGTTTTTT.

This clonotype was detected only a few times. The rearrangement uses TRBV2 and TRBJ1-5, with TRBD1 matching 7 bases. The CDR3 runs 15 residues. CDR1 and CDR2 (germline): SNHLY, FYNNEI. V lost 2 bases to trimming and J lost 3 bases; unmatched junction nucleotides: 4. CDR3 sequence (DNA): TGTGCCAGCAGTGAAACAGGGGAGGTCAATCAGCCCCAGCATTTT. This gives the protein CASSETGEVNQPQHF.

This clonotype was found a few times. This chain joins TRBV6-1 and TRBJ1-2; D may be TRBD1 (6 bases). This CDR3 spans 14 amino acids. V was trimmed by 7 bases and J by 4 bases, leaving 16 bases between them. Germline-derived CDR1 and CDR2 are MNHNS and SASEGT. The CDR3 region has the DNA TGTGCCAGCATCCCAGGGGACCTACTCTATGGCTACACCTTC. Residues: CASIPGDLLYGYTF.

This clonotype has more than one count but fewer than ten. The chain has TRBV19 and TRBJ2-1; the match to TRBD2 covers 7 bases. The CDR3 extends over 16 amino acids. Germline lookup yields CDR1 LNHDA and CDR2 SQIVND (reference sequence). With 1 base clipped from V and 0 bases from J, the junction kept 3 bases outside the gene matches. The CDR3 sequence: CASSIGRDYSYNEQFF. CDR3 sequence (DNA): TGTGCCAGTAGTATAGGTCGGGACTACTCCTACAATGAGCAGTTCTTC.

V and J are TRBV10-2 and TRBJ2-2, with TRBD2 as a possible D gene (5 bases). In germline, CDR1 is WSHSY, CDR2 SAAADI. Deletions cut 6 bases from V and 0 bases from J, with 8 bases between. This CDR3 comprises 14 residues. The CDR3 region has the DNA TGCGCCAGCAGAGAACTAGCGAACACCGGGGAGCTGTTTTTT. Amino acids: CASRELANTGELFF.

J is TRBJ2-2 and V is TRBV27; D is unresolved. V was pared by 3 bases and J by 0 bases, with 14 bases between. CDR1 and CDR2 (germline): MNHEY, SMNVEV (reference sequence). The CDR3 contains 17 residues. The CDR3 loop reads CASSFLRDGSNTGELFF. In DNA, the CDR3 is TGTGCCAGCAGTTTTTTGCGAGACGGCTCGAACACCGGGGAGCTGTTTTTT.

The V gene is TRBV7-9, the J gene TRBJ2-1; D may correspond to TRBD1 or TRBD2 (5 bases each). This CDR3 is built from 13 residues. Germline lookup yields CDR1 SEHNR and CDR2 FQNEAQ (reference sequence). Trimming pared 1 base from V and 10 bases from J, leaving 11 bases between. CDR3 nucleotide sequence: TGTGCCAGCAGCTTAGGTTCCGAGGGGGAGCAGTTCTTC. Residues: CASSLGSEGEQFF.

This clonotype was counted only a few times. The V call is TRBV29-1, the J call TRBJ1-2; D is possibly TRBD1 (6 bases). CDR1 is SQVTM and CDR2 is ANQGSEA in the germline V gene. The CDR3 has 15 residues. V was trimmed by 5 bases and J by 0 bases, leaving 16 bases between them. Here the CDR3 reads CSVTEQGGTNYGYTF. For the CDR3, the DNA is TGCAGCGTTACAGAGCAAGGGGGAACTAACTATGGCTACACCTTC.

A few counts support this clonotype. This rearrangement joins TRBV12-3 or TRBV12-4 to TRBJ2-3; D not resolved. CDR3 size: 14 residues. V was shortened by 4 bases and J by 3 bases, with 11 bases between the two germline ends. The CDR3 protein is CASSWAEGTDTQYF. The CDR3 nucleotides read TGTGCCAGCAGTTGGGCGGAAGGAACAGATACGCAGTATTTT.

This chain joins TRBV7-6 and TRBJ2-3; 11 nucleotides align to TRBD2. This CDR3 contains 15 residues. The ends lost 4 bases at V and 6 bases at J; junction bases unmatched: 6. The germline gives CDR1 SGHVS, CDR2 FNYEAQ. CDR3 protein: CASSSLAGGPDTQYF. In DNA form, the CDR3 reads TGTGCCAGCAGCTCTTTAGCGGGAGGGCCGGATACGCAGTATTTT.